The clone carrying this TCR beta chain was counted between two and nine times. No antigen is known for it. The entirety of the isolated RNA underwent reverse transcription, so expressed TCRB transcripts were sequenced. Sequencing used immunoSEQ multiplex PCR; TCRdb keeps in-frame clones, though not all of them. The data contain 250,000 to 300,000 clones, 8% of them singletons. This sample is part of a study of beta chain features in type 1 diabetes. Study-level points and caveats: There was a moderate but significant shortening of TCRB CDR3s in all four CD4+ subsets of Type 1 diabetes patients. Patients and controls would be equally affected if PCR favored shorter templates.

CDR3 size: 14 residues. Germline assignment: CDR1 SGHAT and CDR2 FQNNGV. V lost 5 bases to trimming and J lost 2 bases, with 11 bases between them. J is TRBJ2-3 and V is TRBV11-2; possible D gene TRBD2, 5 bases. The specimen was central memory CD4+ T cells from blood. The sequence came from a woman younger than 35 in good health. CDR3 amino acids: CASSRPDYTDTQYF. Here the CDR3 DNA reads TGTGCCAGCAGCCGCCCTGACTACACAGATACGCAGTATTTT.